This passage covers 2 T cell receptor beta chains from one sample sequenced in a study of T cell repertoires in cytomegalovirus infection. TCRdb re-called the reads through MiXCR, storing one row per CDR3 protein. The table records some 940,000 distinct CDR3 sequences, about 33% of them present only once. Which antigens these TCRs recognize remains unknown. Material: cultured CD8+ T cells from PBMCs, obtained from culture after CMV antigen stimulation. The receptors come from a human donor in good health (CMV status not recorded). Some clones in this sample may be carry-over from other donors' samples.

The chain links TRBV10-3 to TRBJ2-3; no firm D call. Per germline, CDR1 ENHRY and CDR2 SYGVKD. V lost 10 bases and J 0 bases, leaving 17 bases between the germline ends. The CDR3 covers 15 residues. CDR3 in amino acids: CATTSPHPSTDTQYF. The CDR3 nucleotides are TGTGCCACGACCTCGCCGCACCCTAGCACAGATACGCAGTATTTT.

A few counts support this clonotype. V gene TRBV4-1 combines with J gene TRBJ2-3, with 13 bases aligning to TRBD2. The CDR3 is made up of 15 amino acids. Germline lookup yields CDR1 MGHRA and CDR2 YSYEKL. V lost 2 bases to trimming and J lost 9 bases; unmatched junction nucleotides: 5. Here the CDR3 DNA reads TGCGCCAGCAGCCAAACTAGCGGGGGGGCCGGAACGCAGTATTTT. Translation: CASSQTSGGAGTQYF.